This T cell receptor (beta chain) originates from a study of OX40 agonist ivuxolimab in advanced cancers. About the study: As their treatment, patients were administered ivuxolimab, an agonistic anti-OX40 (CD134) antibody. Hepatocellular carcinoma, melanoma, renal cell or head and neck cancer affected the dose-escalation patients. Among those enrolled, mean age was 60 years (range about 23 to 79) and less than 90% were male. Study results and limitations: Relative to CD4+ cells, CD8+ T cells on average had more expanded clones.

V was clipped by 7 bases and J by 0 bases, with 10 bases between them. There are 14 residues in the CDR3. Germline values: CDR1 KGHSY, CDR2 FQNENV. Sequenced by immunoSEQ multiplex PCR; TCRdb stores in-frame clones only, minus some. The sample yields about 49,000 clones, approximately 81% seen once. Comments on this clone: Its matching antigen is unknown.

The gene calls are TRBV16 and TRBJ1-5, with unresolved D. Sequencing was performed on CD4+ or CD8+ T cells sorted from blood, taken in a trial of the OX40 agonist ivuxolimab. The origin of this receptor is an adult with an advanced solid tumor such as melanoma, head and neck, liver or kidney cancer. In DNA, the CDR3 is TGTGCCAGCACCAAACATGATAGCAATCAGCCCCAGCATTTT. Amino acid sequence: CASTKHDSNQPQHF.